This is a list of T cell receptor beta chains from one sample in a study of graft-versus-host responses after intestinal transplantation. These receptors' antigens are unknown. TCRdb keeps only in-frame clones here, not all; method: immunoSEQ multiplex PCR. The top ten hold about 0.18% of the sample, which has approximately 99,000 clones, 91% seen once. The sequenced sample was unstimulated CD4+ T cells sorted from spleen or lymph node cells, obtained before transplant. The receptors come from a human donor who was the organ donor for an intestinal transplant. CDR3s include the opening cysteine and the closing phenylalanine or tryptophan. Fields, in order: clone size, V gene, J gene, CDR3 protein. Size is omitted from some rows. Given values are once, few, many or a class for expanded clones.

>once|TRBV29-1|TRBJ2-3
CSVRQGPDTQYF
>NA|TRBV7-2|TRBJ2-7
CASSRTSGGFSWEQYF
>NA|TRBV4-1|TRBJ1-1
CASSPVPRGGRPAEAFF
>NA|TRBV7-2|TRBJ1-1
CASSFMLAGQGMNTEAFF
>once|TRBV4-1|TRBJ2-5
CASSRPGGGLMETQYF
>once|TRBV11-2|TRBJ2-7
CASSGSGGAFEQYF
>NA|TRBV4-3|TRBJ2-3
CASSQESFGGDTQYF
>NA|TRBV6-5|TRBJ1-2
CASSYSVGGLSGYTF
>NA|TRBV29-1|TRBJ2-4
CSASGTGDGSIQYF
>NA|TRBV7-2|TRBJ2-1
CASSYGQRSMQFF
>NA|TRBV11-3|TRBJ2-2
CASSHLAGDNGELFF
>NA|TRBV4-3|TRBJ2-5
CASSRGLAGETQYF
>NA|TRBV9|TRBJ2-7
CASSVGRLGQGNSSYEQYF
>once|TRBV7-2|TRBJ2-2
CASSTQGSNTGELFF
>NA|TRBV6-1|TRBJ2-5
CASEMDLIETQYF
>NA|TRBV18|TRBJ2-3
CASSPRGGGVTDTQYF
>once|TRBV18|TRBJ1-2
CASSPGIWGRYGYTF
>NA|TRBV5-6|TRBJ2-7
CASAPTRDRGHDEQYF
>NA|TRBV9|TRBJ2-3
CASSVGASTDTQYF
>NA|TRBV10-3|TRBJ1-1
CAIRRTGGIGNTEAFF
>once|TRBV11-2|TRBJ2-7
CASSLDRGLFYEQYF
>NA|TRBV4-2|TRBJ1-6
CASSQPGAYNSPLHF
>once|TRBV10-3|TRBJ2-3
CAIQPGAVADTQYF
>NA|TRBV7-2|TRBJ2-7
CASSAGQGVYEQYF
>few|TRBV6-6|TRBJ2-2
CASMGRGEIGELFF
>few|TRBV14|TRBJ2-3
CASSQDWGAGALKDTQYF
>NA|TRBV7-3|TRBJ1-2
CASSPHDRGLGYTF
>NA|TRBV4-1|TRBJ2-7
CASSQDWSGGHDEQYF
>few|TRBV10-3|TRBJ1-2
CAISERGGIDGYTF
>NA|TRBV9|TRBJ1-4
CASSIRQGVEANEKLFF
>once|TRBV5-1|TRBJ2-7
CASTSRTGAYEQYF
>NA|TRBV18|TRBJ2-2
CASSPRQVNTGELFF
>NA|TRBV5-1|TRBJ2-1
CASSLGLAGSYNEQFF
>NA|TRBV27|TRBJ2-3
CASSFGLAGGGDTQYF
>NA|TRBV5-4|TRBJ1-2
CASSLEAGWDYGYTF
>NA|TRBV7-6|TRBJ2-2
CASSWGLGRATGELFF
>NA|TRBV5-6|TRBJ1-2
CASSPGAGGFHYGYTF
>NA|TRBV19|TRBJ2-2
CASSPRGRSNTGELFF
>NA|TRBV30|TRBJ1-1
CAWSDGRWARGAFF
>NA|TRBV4-3|TRBJ2-7
CASSPLAGDSYEQYF
>NA|TRBV5-1|TRBJ2-3
CASSLVLAGDSTDTQYF
>NA|TRBV5-8|TRBJ2-2
CASSLLRLARLNTGELFF
>NA|TRBV15|TRBJ1-2
CATSRAGMGTATPYGYTF
>NA|TRBV5-1|TRBJ1-2
CATGTGGGGYTF
>NA|TRBV5-1|TRBJ2-7
CASSSHGLAGGTMYEQYF
>once|TRBV11-1|TRBJ2-2
CASSSGNPGELFF
>NA|TRBV7-9|TRBJ1-2
CASSLDSYGYTF
>NA|TRBV6-1|TRBJ2-7
CAIQRHNPSYEQYF
>few|TRBV19|TRBJ1-3
CASSILSGNTIYF
>NA|TRBV19|TRBJ1-1
CASSIYGFGRGLYTEAFF
>few|TRBV10-3|TRBJ1-1
CAISGRGETEAFF